This TCR beta chain derives from a study of control samples from healthy donors and cancer patients. This clone was detected once. The data were produced by immunoSEQ multiplex PCR, yet TCRdb's version contains in-frame clones alone and is incomplete. The table has around 59,000 clones, 92% seen once. The CDR3 runs 14 residues. J lost 3 bases, V lost 4 bases, and 3 bases had no gene match. The sequenced material came from PBMCs. The source of this sequence is a man in his forties with colorectal cancer. The chain combines TRBV23-1 with TRBJ2-1, with TRBD1 matching 7 bases. TRBV23-1 is identified as an open reading frame with a role that is uncertain. The CDR3 loop is CASSLRDSYNEQFF. The CDR3 coding sequence is TGCGCCAGCAGTCTCCGGGACAGCTACAATGAGCAGTTCTTC.